The entry that follows covers one T cell receptor beta chain sequence. Source study methods: Reference gene primer amplification gave estimated nucleated cell counts. Sequencing was performed with immunoSEQ multiplex PCR; in TCRdb, only in-frame clones are kept and a portion is missing. The DNA was the basis for D and trimming; V, J and clone size are from that table. The table lists about 84,000 clones, around 88% of them singletons, with around two fifths in the top ten. The data belong to a study of blood T cell repertoires in COVID-19. Study-wide context: From T cells, B-cell-depleted T cells, or PBMCs came the material, which was cDNA or gDNA.

The CDR3 sequence is 18 residues long. Germline V gene data show CDR1 as SGHAT and CDR2 as FQNNGV. Trimming took off 0 bases at V and 0 bases at J, with 15 bases between the two ends. The sample taken for sequencing was peripheral blood. The J gene is TRBJ1-3, the V gene TRBV11-2; D call uncertain. The origin of this receptor is a man older than 75 with active or convalescent COVID-19. The DNA for the CDR3 is TGTGCCAGCAGCTTAGAGCGCGGTCGGCTGCTCTCTGGAAACACCATATATTTT. Translated: CASSLERGRLLSGNTIYF.